This paragraph covers one T cell receptor beta chain sequence. In the authors' workflow: Estimation of nucleated cell counts was performed using reference gene primer amplification. Clones were sequenced by immunoSEQ multiplex PCR, and TCRdb holds only the in-frame ones, with some missing. V, J and clone size are taken as reported in that table, and D and trimming were inferred from the DNA itself. The repertoire consists of approximately 99,000 clones, with around 86% occurring once and the leading ten covering about 4%. The source of the sample is a study of blood T cell repertoires in COVID-19. Study context: COVID-19 samples collected from the United States, Italy and Spain covered acute and convalescent phases. PBMCs, B-cell-depleted T cells, or T cells were the source of the cDNA or gDNA that made up the material.

Per germline, CDR1 MNHEY and CDR2 SVGEGT. The CDR3 extends over 14 amino acids. Trimming at V came to 5 bases and at J to 4 bases, leaving 5 bases not matched to a gene. This chain joins TRBV6-2 or TRBV6-3 and TRBJ1-2, with 9 bases fitting TRBD1. This receptor was identified in a woman between 65 and 79 years old with acute or convalescent COVID-19. The sequencing sample was made of peripheral blood. CDR3 sequence reads: CASSTTGGTYGYTF. DNA for the CDR3: TGTGCCAGCAGTACAACAGGGGGCACCTATGGCTACACCTTC.